A selection of T cell receptor beta chains follows, all from one sample in a study of cytomegalovirus exposure and HLA in healthy donors. Using immunoSEQ multiplex PCR, the repertoire was profiled, and TCRdb retains in-frame clones only, with some absent. The sample consists of a few hundred thousand clones, roughly 80% of them appearing once. The material sequenced was PBMCs. Receptors originate from a girl aged 2 to 10 in good health and CMV-seronegative. The CDR3 runs from the conserved cysteine through the conserved F or W. D genes are given only for firm matches. Expanded clones get a size class; other rows say once, few or many, or leave the size out.

v_gene	j_gene	d_gene	abundance	CDR3aa	CDR3nt
TRBV10-2	TRBJ1-2	.	.	CASTPGGETYGYTF	TGCGCCAGCACCCCGGGAGGCGAAACCTATGGCTACACCTTC
TRBV28	TRBJ1-1	.	once	CASSFSPGNTEAFF	TGTGCCAGCAGTTTTTCTCCGGGGAACACTGAAGCTTTCTTT
TRBV19	TRBJ2-1	TRBD2	.	CASRAVGLAGADEQFF	TGTGCCAGTAGGGCGGTGGGACTAGCGGGAGCGGATGAGCAGTTCTTC
TRBV4-1	TRBJ2-1	TRBD2	once	CASSQQSSSGTTLNEQFF	TGCGCCAGCAGCCAACAATCTAGTAGCGGGACTACCTTAAATGAGCAGTTCTTC
TRBV6-4	TRBJ2-7	TRBD1	once	CASRRDRVDEQYF	TGTGCCAGCAGGCGGGACAGGGTCGACGAGCAGTACTTC
TRBV6-6	TRBJ1-2	.	.	CASSYPRRDYGYTF	TGTGCCAGCAGTTACCCCCGACGGGACTATGGCTACACCTTC
TRBV4-1	TRBJ2-1	.	once	CASSPRYVNEQFF	TGCGCTAGCTCCCCGCGATACGTTAATGAGCAGTTCTTC
TRBV28	TRBJ2-1	TRBD2	.	CASSLGLVRWDDNEQFF	TGTGCCAGCAGTCTAGGACTAGTTCGATGGGATGACAATGAGCAGTTCTTC
TRBV11-3	TRBJ2-7	.	.	CASSSARVGYEQYF	TGTGCCAGCAGCTCGGCTCGGGTGGGCTACGAGCAGTACTTC
TRBV28	TRBJ2-1	TRBD2	.	CASTLLASGSYNEQFF	TGTGCCAGCACCCTCCTGGCTAGCGGGTCCTACAATGAGCAGTTCTTC
TRBV5-4	TRBJ2-3	.	.	CASSLPAGGGGRTDTQYF	TGTGCCAGCAGCTTGCCAGCCGGAGGGGGGGGCCGTACAGATACGCAGTATTTT